This T cell receptor (beta chain) was recovered during a study of cytomegalovirus exposure and HLA in healthy donors. Concerning this clone itself: The junction and the germline gene differ at one end; a read error may be behind it.

Both 60 Vbeta primers and 13 Jbeta primers went into the PCR. Generated by immunoSEQ multiplex PCR, the TCRdb table keeps only in-frame clones and is missing some. The sample has around 120,000 clones; about 80% are singletons. This CDR3 is built from 10 residues. The source material was PBMCs. This clonotype was sampled from a boy aged 2 to 10 in good health and CMV-seronegative. The V and J genes are TRBV23-1 and TRBJ2-7; perhaps TRBD1 as D (5 bases). TRBV23-1 belongs to the ORF category, with a function that is uncertain. Written as DNA, the CDR3 is TGCGCCAGCAGTCACCCCAGGGCGAGGTTC. Protein product: CASSHPRARF.